Sequencing of this T cell receptor (beta chain) was carried out in a study of blood T cell repertoires in COVID-19. At the level of the study: Specimens from acute and convalescent COVID-19 originated in the United States, Italy and Spain. In each case, the material was cDNA or gDNA derived from T cells, B-cell-depleted T cells, or PBMCs.

In regard to this clone: The identical CDR3 is also encoded by other nucleotide sequences in the sample.

Authors' analysis steps: Researchers report that nucleated cell counts were estimated from reference gene primer amplification. Clones were sequenced by immunoSEQ multiplex PCR, and TCRdb holds only the in-frame ones, with some missing. Clone size and V and J calls were adopted from that table, with D and trimming inferred from the DNA. The data show approximately 220,000 clones, with 83% seen just once and about 8.9% held by the top ten. CDR3 length equals 15 residues. Germline V lookup: CDR1 SGHRS, CDR2 YFSETQ. V was trimmed by 0 bases and J by 0 bases, leaving 7 bases between them. The sequencing input was peripheral blood. This receptor was identified in a woman between 45 and 60 years old with acute or convalescent COVID-19. This chain joins TRBV5-1 and TRBJ1-5, with a weak D call TRBD1 (5 bases). The CDR3 DNA follows: TGCGCCAGCAGCTTGGCGGGGGGTAGCAATCAGCCCCAGCATTTT. It specifies CASSLAGGSNQPQHF.